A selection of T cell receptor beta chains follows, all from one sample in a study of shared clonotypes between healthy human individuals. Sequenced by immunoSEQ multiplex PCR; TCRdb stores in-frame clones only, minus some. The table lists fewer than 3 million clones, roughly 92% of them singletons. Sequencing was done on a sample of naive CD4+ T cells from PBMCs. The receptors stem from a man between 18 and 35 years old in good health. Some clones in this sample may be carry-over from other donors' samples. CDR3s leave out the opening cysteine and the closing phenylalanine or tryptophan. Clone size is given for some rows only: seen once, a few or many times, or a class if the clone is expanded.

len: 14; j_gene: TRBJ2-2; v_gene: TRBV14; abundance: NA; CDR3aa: ASSQDIRGSTGELF
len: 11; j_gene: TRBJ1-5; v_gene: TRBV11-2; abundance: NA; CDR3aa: ASSLDLYQPQH
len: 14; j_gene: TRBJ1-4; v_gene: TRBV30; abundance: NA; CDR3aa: AWSIGTSDRNEKLF
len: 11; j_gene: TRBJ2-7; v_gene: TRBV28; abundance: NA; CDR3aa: ASSLGQFNEQY
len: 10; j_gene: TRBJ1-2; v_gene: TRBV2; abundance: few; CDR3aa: ASRTDRDGYT
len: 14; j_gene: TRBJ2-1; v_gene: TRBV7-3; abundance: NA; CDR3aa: ASSLTATISYNEQF
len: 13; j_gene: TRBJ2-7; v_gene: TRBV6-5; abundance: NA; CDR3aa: ASSYSGGPAYEQY
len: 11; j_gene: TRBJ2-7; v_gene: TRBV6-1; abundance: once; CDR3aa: AGGSDGDYEQY
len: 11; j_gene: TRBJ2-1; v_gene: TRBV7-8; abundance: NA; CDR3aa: ASSWDSNNEQF
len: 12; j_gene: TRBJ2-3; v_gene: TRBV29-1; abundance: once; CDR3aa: SVGGVRSTDTQY
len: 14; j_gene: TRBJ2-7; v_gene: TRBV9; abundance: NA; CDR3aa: ASSVGGQASVYEQY
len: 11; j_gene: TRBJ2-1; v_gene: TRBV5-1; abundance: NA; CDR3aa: ASSLGGWNEQF
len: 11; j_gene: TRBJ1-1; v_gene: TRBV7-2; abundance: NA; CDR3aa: ASSRTANTEAF
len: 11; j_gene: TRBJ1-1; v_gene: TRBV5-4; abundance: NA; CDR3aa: ASSTGPNTEAF
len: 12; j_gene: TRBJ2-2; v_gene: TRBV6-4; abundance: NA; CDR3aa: ASSGLKGTGELF
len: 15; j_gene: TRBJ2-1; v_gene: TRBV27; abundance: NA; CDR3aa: ASSPRLAGLSGDEQF
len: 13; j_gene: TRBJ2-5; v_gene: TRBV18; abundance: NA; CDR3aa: ASSPPPGEQETQY
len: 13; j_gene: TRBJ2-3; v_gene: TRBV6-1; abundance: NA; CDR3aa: ASSDPGGISDTQY
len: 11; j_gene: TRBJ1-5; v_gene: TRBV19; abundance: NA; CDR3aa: ASSTTGYQPQH
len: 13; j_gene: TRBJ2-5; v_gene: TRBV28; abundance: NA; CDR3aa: ASRMGGYFQETQY
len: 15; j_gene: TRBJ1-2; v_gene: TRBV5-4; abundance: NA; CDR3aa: ASSTALLGGSSYGYT
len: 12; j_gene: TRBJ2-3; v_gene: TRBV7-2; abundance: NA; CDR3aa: ASSLSGITDTQY
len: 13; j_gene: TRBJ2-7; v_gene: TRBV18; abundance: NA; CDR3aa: ASSPDRLSSYEQY
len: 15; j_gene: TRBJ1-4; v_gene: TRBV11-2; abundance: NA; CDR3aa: ASSLSPAEGPNEKLF
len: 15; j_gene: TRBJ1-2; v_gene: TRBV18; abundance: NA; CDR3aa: ASSDTSGGRDNYGYT
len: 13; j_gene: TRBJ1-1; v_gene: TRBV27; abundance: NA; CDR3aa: ASSPLPGGNTEAF
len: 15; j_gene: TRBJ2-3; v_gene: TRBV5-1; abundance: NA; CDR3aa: ASSHSRTGQSTDTQY
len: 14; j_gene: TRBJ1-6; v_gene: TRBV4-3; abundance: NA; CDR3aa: ASSQGRPGFGSPLH
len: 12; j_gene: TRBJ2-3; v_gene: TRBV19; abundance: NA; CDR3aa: ASSYRRSLDTQY
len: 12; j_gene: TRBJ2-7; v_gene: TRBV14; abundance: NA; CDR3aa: ASSRQGGPYEQY
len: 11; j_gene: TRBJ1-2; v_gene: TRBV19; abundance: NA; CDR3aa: ASKRDGRYGYT